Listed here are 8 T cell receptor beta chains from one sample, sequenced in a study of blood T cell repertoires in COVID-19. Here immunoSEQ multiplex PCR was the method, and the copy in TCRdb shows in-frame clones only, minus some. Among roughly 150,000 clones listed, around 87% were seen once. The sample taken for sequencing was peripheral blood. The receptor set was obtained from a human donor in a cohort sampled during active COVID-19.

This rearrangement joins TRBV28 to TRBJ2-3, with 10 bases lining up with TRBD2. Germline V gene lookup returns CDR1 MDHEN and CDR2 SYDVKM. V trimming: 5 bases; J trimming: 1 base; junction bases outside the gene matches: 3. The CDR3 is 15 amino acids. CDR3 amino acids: CASSPSGGGTDTQYF. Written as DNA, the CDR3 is TGTGCCAGCAGTCCTAGCGGGGGCGGCACAGATACGCAGTATTTT.

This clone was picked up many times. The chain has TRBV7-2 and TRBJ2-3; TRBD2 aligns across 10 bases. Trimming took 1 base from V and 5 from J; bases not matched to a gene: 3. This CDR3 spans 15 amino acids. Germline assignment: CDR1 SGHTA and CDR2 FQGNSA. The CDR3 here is CASSLGLAGQDTQYF. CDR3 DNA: TGTGCCAGCAGCTTAGGACTAGCGGGCCAAGATACGCAGTATTTT. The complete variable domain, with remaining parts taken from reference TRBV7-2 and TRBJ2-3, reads GAGVSQSPSNKVTEKGKDVELRCDPISGHTALYWYRQSLGQGLEFLIYFQGNSAPDKSGLPSDRFSAERTGGSVSTLTIQRTQQEDSAVYLCASSLGLAGQDTQYFGPGTRLTVL.

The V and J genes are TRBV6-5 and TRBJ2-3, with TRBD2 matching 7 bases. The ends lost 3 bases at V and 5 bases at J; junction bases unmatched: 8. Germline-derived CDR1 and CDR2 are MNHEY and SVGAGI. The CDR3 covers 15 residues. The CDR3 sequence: CASSYMRGYEDTQYF. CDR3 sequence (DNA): TGTGCCAGCAGTTATATGCGGGGGTACGAAGATACGCAGTATTTT.

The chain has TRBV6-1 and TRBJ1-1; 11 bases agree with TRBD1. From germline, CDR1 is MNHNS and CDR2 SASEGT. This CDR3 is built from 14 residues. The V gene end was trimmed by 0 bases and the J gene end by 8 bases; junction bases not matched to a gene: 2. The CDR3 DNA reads TGTGCCAGCAGTGAAGCGGACAGGGGGCTGGAAGCTTTCTTT. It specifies CASSEADRGLEAFF.

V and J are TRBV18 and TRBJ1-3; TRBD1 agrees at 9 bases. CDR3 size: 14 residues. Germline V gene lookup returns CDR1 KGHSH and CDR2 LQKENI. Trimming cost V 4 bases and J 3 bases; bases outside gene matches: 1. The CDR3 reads CASSRTGVGNTIYF. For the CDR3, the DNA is TGTGCCAGCTCACGGACAGGGGTTGGAAACACCATATATTTT.

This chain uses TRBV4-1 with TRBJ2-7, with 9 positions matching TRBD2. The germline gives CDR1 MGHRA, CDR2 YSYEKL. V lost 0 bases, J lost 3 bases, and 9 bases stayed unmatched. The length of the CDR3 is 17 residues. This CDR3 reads CASSQDVIAGVRYEQYF. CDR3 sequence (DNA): TGCGCCAGCAGCCAAGATGTAATAGCGGGGGTTCGCTACGAGCAGTACTTC.

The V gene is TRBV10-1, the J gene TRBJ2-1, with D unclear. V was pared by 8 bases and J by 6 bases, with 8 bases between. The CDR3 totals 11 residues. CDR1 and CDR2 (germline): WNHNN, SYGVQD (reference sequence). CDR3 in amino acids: CASAARNEQFF. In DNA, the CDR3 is TGCGCCAGCGCTGCGCGCAATGAGCAGTTCTTC.

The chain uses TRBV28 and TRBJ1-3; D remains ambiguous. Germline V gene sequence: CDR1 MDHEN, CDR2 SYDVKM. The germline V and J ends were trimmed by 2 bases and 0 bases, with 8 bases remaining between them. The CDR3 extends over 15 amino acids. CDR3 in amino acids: CASSLGVNSGNTIYF. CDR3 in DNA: TGTGCCAGCAGTTTAGGAGTGAACTCTGGAAACACCATATATTTT.